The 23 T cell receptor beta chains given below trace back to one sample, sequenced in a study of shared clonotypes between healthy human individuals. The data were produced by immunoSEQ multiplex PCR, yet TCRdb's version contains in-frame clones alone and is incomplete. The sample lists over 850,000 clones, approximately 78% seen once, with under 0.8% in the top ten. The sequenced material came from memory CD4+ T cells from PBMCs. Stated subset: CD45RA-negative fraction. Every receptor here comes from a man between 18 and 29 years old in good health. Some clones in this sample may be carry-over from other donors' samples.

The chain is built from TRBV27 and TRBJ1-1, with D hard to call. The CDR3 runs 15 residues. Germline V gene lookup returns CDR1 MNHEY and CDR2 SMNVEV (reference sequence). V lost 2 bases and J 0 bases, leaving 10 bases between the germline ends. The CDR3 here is CASSLRLGLNTEAFF. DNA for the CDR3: TGTGCCAGCAGTTTAAGGTTAGGGCTGAACACTGAAGCTTTCTTT.

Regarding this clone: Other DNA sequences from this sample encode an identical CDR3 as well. The CDR3 here is CASSLVVRSYNEQFF. The CDR3 region has the DNA TGTGCCAGCAGCTTGGTAGTCCGCTCCTACAATGAGCAGTTCTTC. The chain combines TRBV11-2 with TRBJ2-1; D not resolved. The length of the CDR3 is 15 residues. The ends were cut back, 3 bases at V and 0 bases at J, with 9 bases in the middle. The germline V gene encodes CDR1 SGHAT and CDR2 FQNNGV. The whole variable domain, remainder taken from reference TRBV11-2 and TRBJ2-1, is EAGVAQSPRYKIIEKRQSVAFWCNPISGHATLYWYQQILGQGPKLLIQFQNNGVVDDSQLPKDRFSAERLKGVDSTLKIQPAKLEDSAVYLCASSLVVRSYNEQFFGPGTRLTVL.

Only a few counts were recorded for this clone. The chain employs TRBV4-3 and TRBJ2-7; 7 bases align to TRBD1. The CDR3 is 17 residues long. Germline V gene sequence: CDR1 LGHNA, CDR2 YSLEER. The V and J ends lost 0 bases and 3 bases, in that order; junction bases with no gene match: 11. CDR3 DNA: TGCGCCAGCAGCCAAGATGGAGGCAGGGGGACCTTCTACGAGCAGTACTTC. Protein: CASSQDGGRGTFYEQYF.

CDR3 bases: TGTGCCAGCTCGATAGGGGCTAACTATGGCTACACCTTC. The encoded protein is CASSIGANYGYTF. The rearrangement uses TRBV28 and TRBJ1-2; tentative D call: TRBD1 (5 bases). CDR1 MDHEN and CDR2 SYDVKM come from the germline V gene. V was shortened by 8 bases and J by 0 bases, with 10 bases between the two germline ends. The CDR3 consists of 13 residues.

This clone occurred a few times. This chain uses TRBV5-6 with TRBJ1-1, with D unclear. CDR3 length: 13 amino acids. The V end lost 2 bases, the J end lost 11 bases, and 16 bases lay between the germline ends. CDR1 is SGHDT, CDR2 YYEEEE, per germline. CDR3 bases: TGTGCCAGCAGCTTAAACGGGATCCCCGGTGCTTTCTTT. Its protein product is CASSLNGIPGAFF.

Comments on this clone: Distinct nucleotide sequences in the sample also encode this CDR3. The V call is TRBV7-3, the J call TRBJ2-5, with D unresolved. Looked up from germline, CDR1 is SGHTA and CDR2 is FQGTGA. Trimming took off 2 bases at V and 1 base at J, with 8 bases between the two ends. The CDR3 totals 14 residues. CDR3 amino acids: CASSLSPVQETQYF. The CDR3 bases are TGTGCCAGCAGCTTATCACCGGTCCAAGAGACCCAGTACTTC.

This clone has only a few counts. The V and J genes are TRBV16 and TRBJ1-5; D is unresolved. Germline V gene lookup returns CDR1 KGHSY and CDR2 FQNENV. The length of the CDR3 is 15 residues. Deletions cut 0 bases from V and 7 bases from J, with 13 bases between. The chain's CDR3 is CASSQSGPVVQPQHF. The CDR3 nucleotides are TGTGCCAGCAGCCAATCCGGGCCGGTAGTACAGCCCCAGCATTTT.

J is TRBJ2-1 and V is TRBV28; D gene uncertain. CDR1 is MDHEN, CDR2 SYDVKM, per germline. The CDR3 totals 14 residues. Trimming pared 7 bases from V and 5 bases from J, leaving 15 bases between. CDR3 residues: CASNRRPGHNEQFF. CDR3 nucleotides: TGTGCCAGCAATCGTCGGCCCGGCCACAATGAGCAGTTCTTC.

The CDR3 reads CASSSQGAANEKLFF. The CDR3 DNA reads as TGTGCCAGCAGTTCGCAGGGGGCGGCTAATGAAAAACTGTTTTTT. The chain links TRBV28 to TRBJ1-4, with 8 nucleotides matching TRBD1. Germline V lookup: CDR1 MDHEN, CDR2 SYDVKM. V trimming: 4 bases; J trimming: 3 bases; junction bases outside the gene matches: 4. The CDR3 is made up of 15 amino acids.

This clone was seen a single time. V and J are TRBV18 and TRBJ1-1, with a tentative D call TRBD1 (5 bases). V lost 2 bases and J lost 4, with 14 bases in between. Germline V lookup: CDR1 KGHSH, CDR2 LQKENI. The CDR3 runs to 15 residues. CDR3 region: CASSPGGGKRTEAFF. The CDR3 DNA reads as TGTGCCAGCTCACCAGGTGGGGGTAAGCGCACTGAAGCTTTCTTT. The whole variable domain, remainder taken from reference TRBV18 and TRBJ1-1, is NAGVMQNPRHLVRRRGQEARLRCSPMKGHSHVYWYRQLPEEGLKFMVYLQKENIIDESGMPKERFSAEFPKEGPSILRIQQVVRGDSAAYFCASSPGGGKRTEAFFGQGTRLTVV.

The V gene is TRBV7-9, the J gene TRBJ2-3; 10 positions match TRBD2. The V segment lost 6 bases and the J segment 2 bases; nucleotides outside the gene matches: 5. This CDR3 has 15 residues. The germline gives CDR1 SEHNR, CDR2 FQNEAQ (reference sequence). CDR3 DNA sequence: TGTGCCAGCAGTCCAGGACTAGCGGACACAGATACGCAGTATTTT. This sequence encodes CASSPGLADTDTQYF.

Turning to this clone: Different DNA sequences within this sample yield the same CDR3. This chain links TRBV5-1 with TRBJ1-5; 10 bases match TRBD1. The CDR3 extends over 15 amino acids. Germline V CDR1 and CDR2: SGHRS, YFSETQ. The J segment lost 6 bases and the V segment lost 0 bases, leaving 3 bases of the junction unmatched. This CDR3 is CASSLGQGAGQPQHF. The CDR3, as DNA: TGCGCCAGCAGCTTGGGACAGGGGGCAGGTCAGCCCCAGCATTTT.

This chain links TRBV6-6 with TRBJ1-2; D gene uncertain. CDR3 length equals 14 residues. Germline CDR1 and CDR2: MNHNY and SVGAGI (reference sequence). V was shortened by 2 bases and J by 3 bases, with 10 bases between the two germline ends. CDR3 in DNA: TGTGCCAGCAGTTACAACGAGGGTTACTATGGCTACACCTTC. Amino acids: CASSYNEGYYGYTF.

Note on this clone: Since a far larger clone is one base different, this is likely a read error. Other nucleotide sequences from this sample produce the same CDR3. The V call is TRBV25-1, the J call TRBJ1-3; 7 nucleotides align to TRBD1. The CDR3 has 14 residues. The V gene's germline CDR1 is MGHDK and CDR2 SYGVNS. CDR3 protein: CASSRDSSGNTIYF. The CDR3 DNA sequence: TGTGCCAGCAGCCGGGACAGCTCTGGAAATACCATATATTTT.

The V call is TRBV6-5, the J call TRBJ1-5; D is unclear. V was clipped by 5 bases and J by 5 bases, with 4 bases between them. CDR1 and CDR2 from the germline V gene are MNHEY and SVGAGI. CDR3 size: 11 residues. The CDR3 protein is CASSEHQPQHF. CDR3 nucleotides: TGTGCCAGCAGTGAACATCAGCCCCAGCATTTT.

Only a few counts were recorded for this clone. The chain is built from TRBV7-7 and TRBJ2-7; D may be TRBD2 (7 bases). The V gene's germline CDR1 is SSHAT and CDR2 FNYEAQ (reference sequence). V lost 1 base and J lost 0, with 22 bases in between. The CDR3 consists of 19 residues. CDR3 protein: CASSLEGGGSGHSSYEQYF. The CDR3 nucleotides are TGTGCCAGCAGCTTAGAGGGGGGTGGTAGCGGGCATAGCTCCTACGAGCAGTACTTC.

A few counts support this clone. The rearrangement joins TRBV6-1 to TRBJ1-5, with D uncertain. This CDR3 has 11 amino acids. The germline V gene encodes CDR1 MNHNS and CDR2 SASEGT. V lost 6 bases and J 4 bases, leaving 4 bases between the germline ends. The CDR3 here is CASRMNQPQHF. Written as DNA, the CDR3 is TGTGCCAGCAGGATGAATCAGCCCCAGCATTTT.

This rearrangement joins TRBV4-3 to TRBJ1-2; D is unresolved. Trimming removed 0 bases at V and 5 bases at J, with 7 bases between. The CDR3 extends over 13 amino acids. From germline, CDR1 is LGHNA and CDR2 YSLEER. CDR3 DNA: TGCGCCAGCAGCCAAGATGGGCAGTATGGCTACACCTTC. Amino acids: CASSQDGQYGYTF.

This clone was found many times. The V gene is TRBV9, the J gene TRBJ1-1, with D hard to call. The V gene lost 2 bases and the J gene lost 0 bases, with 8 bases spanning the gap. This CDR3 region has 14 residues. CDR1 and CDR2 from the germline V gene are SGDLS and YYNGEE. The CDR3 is CASSVSELNTEAFF. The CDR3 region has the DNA TGTGCCAGCAGCGTGTCAGAACTGAACACTGAAGCTTTCTTT.

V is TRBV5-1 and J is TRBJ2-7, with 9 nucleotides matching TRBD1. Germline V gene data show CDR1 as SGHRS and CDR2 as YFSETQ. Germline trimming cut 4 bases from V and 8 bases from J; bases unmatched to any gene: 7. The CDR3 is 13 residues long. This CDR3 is CASSARDRDKQYF. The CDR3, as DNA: TGCGCCAGCAGCGCCCGGGACAGGGACAAGCAGTACTTC.

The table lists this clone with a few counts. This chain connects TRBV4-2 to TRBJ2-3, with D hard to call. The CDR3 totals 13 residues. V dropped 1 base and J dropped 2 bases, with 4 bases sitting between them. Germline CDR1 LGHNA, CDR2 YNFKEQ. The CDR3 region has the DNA TGTGCCAGCAGCCAAGGGAACACAGATACGCAGTATTTT. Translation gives CASSQGNTDTQYF.

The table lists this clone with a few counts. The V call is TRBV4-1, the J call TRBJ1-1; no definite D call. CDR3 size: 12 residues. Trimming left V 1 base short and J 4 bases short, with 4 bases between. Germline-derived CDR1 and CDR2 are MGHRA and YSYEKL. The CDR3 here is CASSQVGTEAFF. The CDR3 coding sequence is TGCGCCAGCAGCCAAGTTGGCACTGAAGCTTTCTTT.

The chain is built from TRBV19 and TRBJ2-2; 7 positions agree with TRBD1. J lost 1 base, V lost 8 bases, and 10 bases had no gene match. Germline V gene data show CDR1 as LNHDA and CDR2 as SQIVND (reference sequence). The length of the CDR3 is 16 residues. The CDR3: CASGYPGQVNTGELFF. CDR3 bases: TGTGCCAGTGGCTACCCTGGACAGGTGAACACCGGGGAGCTGTTTTTT. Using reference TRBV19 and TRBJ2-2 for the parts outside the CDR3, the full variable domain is DGGITQSPKYLFRKEGQNVTLSCEQNLNHDAMYWYRQDPGQGLRLIYYSQIVNDFQKGDIAEGYSVSREKKESFPLTVTSAQKNPTAFYLCASGYPGQVNTGELFFGEGSRLTVL.